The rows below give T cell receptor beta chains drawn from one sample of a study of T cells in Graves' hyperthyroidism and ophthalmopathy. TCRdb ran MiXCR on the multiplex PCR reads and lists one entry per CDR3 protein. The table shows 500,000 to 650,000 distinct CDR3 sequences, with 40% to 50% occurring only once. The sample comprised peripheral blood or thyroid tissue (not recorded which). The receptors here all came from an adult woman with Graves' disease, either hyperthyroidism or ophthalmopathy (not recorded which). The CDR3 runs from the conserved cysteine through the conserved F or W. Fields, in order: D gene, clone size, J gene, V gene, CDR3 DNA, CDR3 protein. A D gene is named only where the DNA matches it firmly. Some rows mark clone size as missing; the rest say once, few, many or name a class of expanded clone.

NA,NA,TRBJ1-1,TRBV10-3,TGTGCCATCAAGGGCCGGGGTGAAGCTTTCTTT,CAIKGRGEAFF
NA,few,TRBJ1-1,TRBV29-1,TGCAGCGTTTGGGGAGAGGGGTTGAACACTGAAGCTTTCTTT,CSVWGEGLNTEAFF
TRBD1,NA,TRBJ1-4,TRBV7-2,TGTGCCAGCAGCTTATATGGGGACAGGGAGGAAAAACTGTTTTTT,CASSLYGDREEKLFF
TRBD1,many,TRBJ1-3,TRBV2,TGTGCCAGCAGACTCGACAGGGTATCAGGAAACACCATATATTTT,CASRLDRVSGNTIYF
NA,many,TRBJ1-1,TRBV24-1,TGTGCCACCAGTGATTTGTGGGGTAATGAAGCTTTCTTT,CATSDLWGNEAFF
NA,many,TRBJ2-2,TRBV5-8,TGTGCCAGCAGCCCACAGGGCCGGAACACCGGGGAGCTGTTTTTT,CASSPQGRNTGELFF
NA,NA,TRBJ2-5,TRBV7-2,TGTGCCAGCAGCTCCGACGTGAGGCGGGAGACCCAGTACTTC,CASSSDVRRETQYF
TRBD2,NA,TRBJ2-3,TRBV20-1,TGCAGTGCCCGCGACGGACTAGGAGCAACAGATACGCAGTATTTT,CSARDGLGATDTQYF
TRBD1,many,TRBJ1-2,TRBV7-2,TGTGCCAGCAGCCCATACCGACAGGGGGGAGCTAACTATGGCTACACCTTC,CASSPYRQGGANYGYTF
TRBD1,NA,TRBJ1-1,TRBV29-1,TGCAGCTTGGGACAGGGGAACACTGAAGCTTTCTTT,CSLGQGNTEAFF
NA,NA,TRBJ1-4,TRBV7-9,TGTGCCAGCACCTTTGATCGACAAAACACCAGAAAGAATGAAAAACTGTTTTTT,CASTFDRQNTRKNEKLFF
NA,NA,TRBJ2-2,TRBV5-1,TGCGCCGGGCAACACGCTGCGGAGGACGCGAACACCGGGGAGCTGTTTTTT,CAGQHAAEDANTGELFF
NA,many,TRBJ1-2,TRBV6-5,TGTGCCAGCAGTTACTCGAGATCGACACCGCATAACTATGGCTACACCTTC,CASSYSRSTPHNYGYTF
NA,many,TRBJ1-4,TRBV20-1,TGCAGTGCTAGAGATCTTGGAGAAAAACTGTTTTTT,CSARDLGEKLFF
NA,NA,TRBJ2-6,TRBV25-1,TGTGCCAGCCGTATGGGTGGGGCCAACGTCCTGACTTTC,CASRMGGANVLTF
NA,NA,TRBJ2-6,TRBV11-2,TGTGCCAGCAGCTCTGGCCCGGCCAACGTCCTGACTTTC,CASSSGPANVLTF
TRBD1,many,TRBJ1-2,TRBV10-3,TGTGCCATCAGTGACGGTTTCGACAGGGGGGGAAATGGCTACACCTTC,CAISDGFDRGGNGYTF
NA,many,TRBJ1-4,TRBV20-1,TGCAGTGCTCCGCGGGAGGGGTGGGCTAATGAAAAACTGTTTTTT,CSAPREGWANEKLFF
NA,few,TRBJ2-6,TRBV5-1,TGCGCCAGCAGCTTGGATTCCACCTATGGGGCCAACGTCCTGACTTTC,CASSLDSTYGANVLTF
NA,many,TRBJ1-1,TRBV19,TGTGCCAGTAGATGGCCTGGCACTGAAGCTTTCTTT,CASRWPGTEAFF
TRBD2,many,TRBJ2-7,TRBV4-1,TGCGCCAGCAGCCAACCGACTAGCGGGAACCACGAGCAGTACTTC,CASSQPTSGNHEQYF
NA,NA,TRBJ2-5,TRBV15,TGTGCCACCAGCAGGGATAACATGGGAGAGACCCAGTACTTC,CATSRDNMGETQYF
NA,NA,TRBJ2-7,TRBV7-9,TGTGCCAGCAGCTTAGTGGGCGAGTTCTACGAGCAGTACTTC,CASSLVGEFYEQYF
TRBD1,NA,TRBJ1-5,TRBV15,TGTGCCACCAGCAGCGCAGGGACAGTCAATCAGCCCCAGCATTTT,CATSSAGTVNQPQHF